These 3 T cell receptor beta chains were sequenced from one sample in a study of shared clonotypes between healthy human individuals. Sequenced by immunoSEQ multiplex PCR; TCRdb stores in-frame clones only, minus some. The table has millions of clones, about 93% seen once; the top ten hold 1.7%. Naive CD8 populations comprised CD45RO-negative cells positively selected for CCR7, excluding terminally differentiated effector memory CD45RA+ cells. The sequencing input was naive CD8+ T cells from PBMCs. These receptors were collected from a man aged 18 to 29 in good health. Some clones in this sample may be carry-over from other donors' samples.

The rearrangement uses TRBV9 and TRBJ2-3; D possibly corresponds to TRBD2 (5 bases). The CDR3 consists of 13 residues. With 3 bases removed from V and 6 bases from J, the gap between germline ends came to 11 bases. Germline V gene lookup returns CDR1 SGDLS and CDR2 YYNGEE. CDR3 sequence: CASSASGPDTQYF. The CDR3 nucleotides read TGTGCCAGCAGCGCCAGCGGACCGGATACGCAGTATTTT.

With regard to this clone: This same CDR3 is encoded by further DNA sequences in the sample. CDR3 DNA: TGTGCCAGCTCGCGGGGCAGAGATAGCAATCAGCCCCAGCATTTT. It is translated as CASSRGRDSNQPQHF. This chain uses TRBV18 with TRBJ1-5; D is perhaps TRBD1 (5 bases). This CDR3 comprises 15 residues. In germline, CDR1 is KGHSH, CDR2 LQKENI. The V end was cut by 6 bases, the J end by 0 bases, with 12 bases between.

This chain links TRBV28 with TRBJ2-1, with D maybe TRBD2 (6 bases). Germline V gene sequence: CDR1 MDHEN, CDR2 SYDVKM. The CDR3 runs 17 residues. V was shortened by 6 bases and J by 8 bases, with 26 bases between the two germline ends. As DNA, the CDR3 is TGTGCCAGCAGCCCATCGCTTTTTCCGGAGGGGACGGATGAGCAGTTCTTC. Translating it yields CASSPSLFPEGTDEQFF.